Each of the 26 T cell receptor beta chains below was sequenced from the same sample in a study of blood T cell repertoires in COVID-19. Repertoires were generated with immunoSEQ multiplex PCR, while TCRdb's copy carries only in-frame clones and drops some. The data show 140,000 to 150,000 clones, approximately 80% seen once. Sequencing was performed on peripheral blood. The origin of the receptors is a man aged 55-75 years with active or convalescent COVID-19.

CDR3: CSASFPSGSLRSYNEQFF. The CDR3, as DNA: TGCAGTGCTAGTTTCCCTAGCGGGAGTCTCCGCTCCTACAATGAGCAGTTCTTC. The rearrangement joins TRBV20-1 to TRBJ2-1, with 10 bases that match TRBD2. The V and J ends lost 3 bases and 0 bases, in that order; junction bases with no gene match: 11. The CDR3 contains 18 residues. Per germline, CDR1 DFQATT and CDR2 SNEGSKA (reference sequence).

This clone showed up many times. The chain joins TRBV14 to TRBJ1-2; 7 bases map to TRBD1. CDR3 size: 14 residues. With 1 base clipped from V and 4 bases from J, the junction kept 3 bases outside the gene matches. In germline, CDR1 is SGHDN, CDR2 FVKESK. The CDR3 sequence: CASSQGTGPYGYTF. The CDR3 region has the DNA TGTGCCAGCAGCCAAGGGACAGGACCCTATGGCTACACCTTC.

This chain uses TRBV7-6 with TRBJ2-3; TRBD2 might be the D (5 bases). Per the germline V gene, CDR1 is SGHVS and CDR2 is FNYEAQ. This CDR3 is 16 amino acids long. V lost 5 bases and J lost 0, with 15 bases in between. The CDR3 bases are TGTGCCAGCAGCCGCCGGGGATTTACTAGCACAGATACGCAGTATTTT. This gives the protein CASSRRGFTSTDTQYF.

J is TRBJ1-5 and V is TRBV30; weak D call: TRBD1 (5 bases). With 2 bases removed from V and 9 bases from J, the gap between germline ends came to 26 bases. The CDR3 loop spans 17 amino acids. CDR1 and CDR2 (germline): GTSNPN, SVGIG (reference sequence). DNA for the CDR3: TGTGCCTGGAGTACGGGGGATTCGGGGACCGTGCCACTGCCCCAGCATTTT. Amino acids: CAWSTGDSGTVPLPQHF. Using reference TRBV30 and TRBJ1-5 for the parts outside the CDR3, the full variable domain is SQTIHQWPATLVQPVGSPLSLECTVEGTSNPNLYWYRQAAGRGLQLLFYSVGIGQISSEVPQNLSASRPQDRQFILSSKKLLLSDSGFYLCAWSTGDSGTVPLPQHFGDGTRLSIL.

Only a few counts were recorded for this clone. V usage is TRBV18 and J usage is TRBJ2-2; 10 bases agree with TRBD1. The CDR3 contains 16 residues. The germline V gene encodes CDR1 KGHSH and CDR2 LQKENI. The V gene end was trimmed by 5 bases and the J gene end by 2 bases; junction bases not matched to a gene: 5. CDR3 residues: CASSDDRGPNTGELFF. Here the CDR3 DNA reads TGTGCCAGCTCAGATGACAGGGGGCCAAACACCGGGGAGCTGTTTTTT.

The V gene is TRBV11-2, the J gene TRBJ2-1; TRBD2 matches 8 bases. V shed 1 base and J 15 bases; nucleotides not matched to a gene: 11. CDR3 length: 14 amino acids. In germline, CDR1 is SGHAT, CDR2 FQNNGV. This CDR3 reads CASSLGVGVGRAFF. The CDR3 DNA is TGTGCCAGCAGCTTAGGAGTAGGGGTCGGGAGGGCGTTCTTC.

J is TRBJ2-5 and V is TRBV7-8; 8 bases are shared with TRBD2. Trimming cost V 5 bases and J 5 bases; bases outside gene matches: 10. CDR3 length: 15 residues. The germline V gene has CDR1 SGHVS and CDR2 FQNEAQ. The CDR3 region is CASSRDTGGHETQYF. In DNA form, the CDR3 reads TGTGCCAGCAGCCGAGATACGGGGGGGCACGAGACCCAGTACTTC.

The V gene is TRBV9, the J gene TRBJ2-7, with 12 bases lining up with TRBD2. Trimming took 2 bases from V and 4 from J; bases not matched to a gene: 4. This CDR3 has 15 residues. CDR1 is SGDLS and CDR2 is YYNGEE in the germline V gene. The CDR3, as DNA: TGTGCCAGCAGCGTTTACGGGACTAGCGGGTACGAGCAGTACTTC. It is translated as CASSVYGTSGYEQYF.

V gene TRBV28 combines with J gene TRBJ1-5, with D uncertain. V dropped 6 bases and J dropped 0 bases, with 3 bases sitting between them. CDR3 length equals 12 residues. Per the germline V gene, CDR1 is MDHEN and CDR2 is SYDVKM. The DNA of the CDR3 is TGTGCCAGCAGGTATAGCAATCAGCCCCAGCATTTT. It is translated as CASRYSNQPQHF.

The gene calls are TRBV7-2 and TRBJ2-7, with a tentative D call TRBD2 (6 bases). Deletions cut 3 bases from V and 0 bases from J, with 12 bases between. From germline, CDR1 is SGHTA and CDR2 FQGNSA. CDR3 length equals 15 residues. The CDR3 sequence: CASSFSAGSSYEQYF. DNA for the CDR3: TGTGCCAGCAGCTTTTCAGCGGGTAGCTCCTACGAGCAGTACTTC.

The gene calls are TRBV10-3 and TRBJ2-7; 7 bases agree with TRBD1. V was clipped by 10 bases and J by 1 base; unmatched bases: 16. Per germline, CDR1 ENHRY and CDR2 SYGVKD. The CDR3 extends over 16 amino acids. CDR3: CATQRFGTELSYEQYF. The DNA for the CDR3 is TGTGCCACCCAGAGGTTCGGGACAGAGCTTTCCTACGAGCAGTACTTC.

This clone came up a few times. The chain has TRBV4-2 and TRBJ2-7; TRBD2 aligns across 9 bases. The CDR3 sequence is 15 residues long. Germline V gene data show CDR1 as LGHNA and CDR2 as YNFKEQ. V shed 4 bases, J shed 3 bases, and the junction held 7 bases outside the gene matches. The CDR3 nucleotides read TGTGCCAGCAGCCCGACTAGCGGTGAACACTACGAGCAGTACTTC. Translating it yields CASSPTSGEHYEQYF.

This clone has just one count. V usage is TRBV3-1 (or the pseudogene TRBV3-2) and J usage is TRBJ1-6; the match to TRBD1 covers 7 bases. J was trimmed by 9 bases and V by 6 bases; bases with no gene match: 8. The germline CDR1 and CDR2 sequences are LGHDT and YNNKEL (reference sequence). The CDR3 covers 14 residues. CDR3 DNA: TGTGCCAGCAGGCCAAAGGGGGCGGGTTCACCCCTCCACTTT. Translated: CASRPKGAGSPLHF.

The V and J genes are TRBV28 and TRBJ1-2; weak D call: TRBD1 (5 bases). Germline V gene data show CDR1 as MDHEN and CDR2 as SYDVKM. This CDR3 is built from 14 residues. V shed 4 bases and J shed 1 base, with 10 bases lying between them. Written as DNA, the CDR3 is TGTGCCAGCAGTTCGGGGGAGGGTAACTATGGCTACACCTTC. Its protein is CASSSGEGNYGYTF.

The chain uses TRBV7-9 and TRBJ2-1, with D perhaps TRBD1 (5 bases). V gave up 2 bases and J gave up 7 bases, with 15 bases separating them. The germline gives CDR1 SEHNR, CDR2 FQNEAQ (reference sequence). This CDR3 region has 15 residues. The CDR3: CASSLQEQAGNEQFF. In nucleotides, the CDR3 is TGTGCCAGCAGCTTACAAGAACAGGCTGGAAATGAGCAGTTCTTC.

In this sample, this clone turned up a few times. The chain uses TRBV25-1 and TRBJ2-1, with 13 bases that match TRBD2. Trimming removed 4 bases from V and 4 bases from J; junction bases left unmatched: 7. The CDR3 sequence is 17 residues long. Looked up from germline, CDR1 is MGHDK and CDR2 is SYGVNS. CDR3 nucleotides: TGTGCCAGCAGTGTCCTACCGGGACTAGCGGGATACAATGAGCAGTTCTTC. Residues: CASSVLPGLAGYNEQFF.

This clone came up once. The J gene is TRBJ2-1, the V gene TRBV18, with a possible D match to TRBD1 (5 bases). V lost 0 bases and J lost 3, with 9 bases in between. This CDR3 has 15 amino acids. Germline assignment: CDR1 KGHSH and CDR2 LQKENI. For the CDR3, the DNA is TGTGCCAGCTCACCACCGGGGCAGTTCTACAATGAGCAGTTCTTC. Encoded protein: CASSPPGQFYNEQFF. Looking up the rest from reference TRBV18 and TRBJ2-1 gives the full variable domain: NAGVMQNPRHLVRRRGQEARLRCSPMKGHSHVYWYRQLPEEGLKFMVYLQKENIIDESGMPKERFSAEFPKEGPSILRIQQVVRGDSAAYFCASSPPGQFYNEQFFGPGTRLTVL.

The chain combines TRBV2 with TRBJ2-1; 7 bases line up with TRBD1. Germline V lookup: CDR1 SNHLY, CDR2 FYNNEI. The CDR3 is 18 residues long. Trimming at V came to 6 bases and at J to 1 base, leaving 15 bases not matched to a gene. CDR3 in amino acids: CASSPSALDRNSYNEQFF. CDR3 in DNA: TGTGCCAGCAGCCCGTCCGCCCTGGACAGGAATTCCTACAATGAGCAGTTCTTC.

This chain joins TRBV6-2 or TRBV6-3 and TRBJ2-1, with TRBD1 as a possible D gene (6 bases). CDR1 and CDR2 from the germline V gene are MNHEY and SVGEGT. With 2 bases removed from V and 5 bases from J, the gap between germline ends came to 10 bases. This CDR3 spans 14 amino acids. The CDR3: CASSYTGRHNEQFF. CDR3 bases: TGTGCCAGCAGTTACACAGGGCGCCACAATGAGCAGTTCTTC.

V is TRBV19 and J is TRBJ2-1; 9 bases map to TRBD2. V dropped 0 bases and J dropped 4; count of bases not matched to a gene: 7. The germline V gene encodes CDR1 LNHDA and CDR2 SQIVND (reference sequence). CDR3 length: 17 residues. CDR3 amino acids: CASSIDLASGTYNEQFF. CDR3 nucleotide sequence: TGTGCCAGTAGTATAGATCTGGCTAGCGGGACGTACAATGAGCAGTTCTTC.

This chain uses TRBV5-6 with TRBJ2-7; 11 bases map to TRBD2. Trimming cost V 2 bases and J 4 bases; bases outside gene matches: 5. CDR3 length: 15 residues. Germline V CDR1 and CDR2: SGHDT, YYEEEE. CDR3 DNA sequence: TGTGCCAGCAGCTTTATCACTAGCGGGAGTTACGAGCAGTACTTC. This translates into CASSFITSGSYEQYF.

At least ten counts were recorded for this clone. The CDR3, as DNA: TGTGCCAGCAGCCCGACAGGGATGAGAGACGAGCAGTACTTC. Its protein product is CASSPTGMRDEQYF. V usage is TRBV28 and J usage is TRBJ2-7; 7 bases are a match to TRBD1. V gave up 6 bases and J gave up 5 bases; unmatched junction bases: 10. The CDR3 has 14 residues. Germline values: CDR1 MDHEN, CDR2 SYDVKM.

V and J are TRBV24-1 and TRBJ1-5; D unresolved. Germline assignment: CDR1 KGHDR and CDR2 SFDVKD. V dropped 4 bases and J dropped 2 bases, with 5 bases sitting between them. The length of the CDR3 is 13 residues. The CDR3 sequence is CATSEVGNQPQHF. The DNA of the CDR3 is TGTGCCACCAGTGAGGTAGGCAATCAGCCCCAGCATTTT.

This chain connects TRBV18 to TRBJ1-2; possibly TRBD1 for D (6 bases). Trimming cost V 6 bases and J 4 bases, with 12 bases left between them. CDR3 length: 13 residues. Looked up from germline, CDR1 is KGHSH and CDR2 is LQKENI. The CDR3 loop is CASSITGTYGYTF. The CDR3 coding sequence is TGTGCCAGCTCGATTACAGGGACCTATGGCTACACCTTC.

In this sample, this clone turned up once. The chain joins TRBV27 to TRBJ1-2, with D possibly TRBD1 on 6 matching bases. From germline, CDR1 is MNHEY and CDR2 SMNVEV (reference sequence). The CDR3 is 13 amino acids. Trimming took 6 bases from V and 4 from J, leaving 12 bases between them. The CDR3 DNA follows: TGTGCCAGCAGCCAAGGGGGGGTCTATGGCTACACCTTC. Translating gives CASSQGGVYGYTF.

V usage is TRBV5-1 and J usage is TRBJ2-1; TRBD2 matches 9 bases. The CDR3 has 16 residues. Losses at the gene ends were 1 base for V and 8 bases for J; bases not matched to a gene: 10. Germline lookup yields CDR1 SGHRS and CDR2 YFSETQ. The CDR3 nucleotides read TGCGCCAGCAGCTTGAACGCGGGAGGGAGGGGATATGAGCAGTTCTTC. This gives the protein CASSLNAGGRGYEQFF.